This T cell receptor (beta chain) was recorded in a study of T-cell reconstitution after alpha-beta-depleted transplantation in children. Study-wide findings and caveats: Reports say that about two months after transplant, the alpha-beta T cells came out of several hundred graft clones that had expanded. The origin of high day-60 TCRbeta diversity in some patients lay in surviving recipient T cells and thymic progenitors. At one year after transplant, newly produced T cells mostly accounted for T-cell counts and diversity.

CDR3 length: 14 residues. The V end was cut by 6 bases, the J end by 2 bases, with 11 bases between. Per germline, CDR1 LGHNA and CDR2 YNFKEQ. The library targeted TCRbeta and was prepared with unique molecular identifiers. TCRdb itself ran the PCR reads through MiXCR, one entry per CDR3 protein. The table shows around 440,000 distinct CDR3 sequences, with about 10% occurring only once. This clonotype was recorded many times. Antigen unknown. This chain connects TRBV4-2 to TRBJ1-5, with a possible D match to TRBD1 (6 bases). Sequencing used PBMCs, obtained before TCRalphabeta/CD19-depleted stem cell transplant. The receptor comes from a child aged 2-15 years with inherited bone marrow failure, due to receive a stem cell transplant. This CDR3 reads CASSQQGGNQPQHF. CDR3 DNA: TGTGCCAGCAGTCAACAGGGAGGCAATCAGCCCCAGCATTTT.